These 3 T cell receptor beta chains were sequenced from one sample in a study of breast tumors, draining lymph nodes, adjacent tissues. The lymph nodes were axillary draining lymph nodes from breast cancer patients. TCRdb used MiXCR to reprocess the multiplex PCR reads, holding one entry per CDR3 protein. The table lists 85,000 to 130,000 distinct CDR3 sequences, 21% of them singletons, with 1% to 1.5% in the top ten. Sequencing input: axillary lymph node tissue. Every receptor here comes from a female donor with breast cancer. Some clones in this sample may be carry-over from other donors' samples.

This clonotype occurred once. V is TRBV6-1 and J is TRBJ2-3, with D tentatively TRBD2 (5 bases). The length of the CDR3 is 15 residues. Germline CDR1 MNHNS, CDR2 SASEGT. The germline V and J ends were trimmed by 5 bases and 0 bases, with 12 bases remaining between them. DNA of the CDR3: TGTGCCAGCAGTCCGGACGGGGATAGCACAGATACGCAGTATTTT. Its translation is CASSPDGDSTDTQYF.

This clonotype was observed at least ten times. The chain links TRBV10-3 to TRBJ2-2, with 9 nucleotides matching TRBD1. Germline V gives CDR1 ENHRY, CDR2 SYGVKD. V was clipped by 4 bases and J by 7 bases; unmatched bases: 7. This CDR3 contains 15 residues. CDR3 sequence: CAISGGDRDVGELFF. CDR3 DNA sequence: TGTGCCATCAGTGGGGGGGACAGGGACGTCGGGGAGCTGTTTTTT.

The chain recombines TRBV3-1 with TRBJ2-5; TRBD1 aligns across 10 bases. The CDR3 spans 15 residues. The V gene's germline CDR1 is LGHDT and CDR2 YNNKEL (reference sequence). V shed 2 bases, J shed 8 bases, and the junction held 8 bases outside the gene matches. The CDR3 here is CASSQTGQGFGTQYF. DNA of the CDR3: TGTGCCAGCAGCCAAACGGGACAGGGGTTCGGAACCCAGTACTTC.